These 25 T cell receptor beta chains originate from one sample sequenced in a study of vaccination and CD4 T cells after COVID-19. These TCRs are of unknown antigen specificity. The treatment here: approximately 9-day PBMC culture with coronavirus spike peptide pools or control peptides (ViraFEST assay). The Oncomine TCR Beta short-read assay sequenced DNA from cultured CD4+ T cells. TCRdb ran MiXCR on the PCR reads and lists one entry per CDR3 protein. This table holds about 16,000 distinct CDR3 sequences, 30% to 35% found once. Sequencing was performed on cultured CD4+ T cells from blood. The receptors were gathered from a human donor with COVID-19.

The CDR3 region has the DNA TGCAGCGTTGGCCAGCTGAACACTGAAGCTTTCTTT. It translates to CSVGQLNTEAFF. The J gene is TRBJ1-1, the V gene TRBV29-1; D not certain. Trimming cost V 4 bases and J 0 bases, with 6 bases left between them. CDR1 is SQVTM, CDR2 ANQGSEA, per germline. The CDR3 consists of 12 residues.

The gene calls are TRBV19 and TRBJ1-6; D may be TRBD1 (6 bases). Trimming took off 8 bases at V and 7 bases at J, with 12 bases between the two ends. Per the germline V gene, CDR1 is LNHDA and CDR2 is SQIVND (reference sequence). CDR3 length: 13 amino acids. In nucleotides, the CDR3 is TGTGCCAGTGCGGACAGACGGAATTCACCCCTCCACTTT. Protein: CASADRRNSPLHF.

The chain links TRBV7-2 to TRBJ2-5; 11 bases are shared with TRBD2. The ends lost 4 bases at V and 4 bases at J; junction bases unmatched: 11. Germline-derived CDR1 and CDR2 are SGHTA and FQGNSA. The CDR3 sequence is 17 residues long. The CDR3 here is CASSWRGPSGGSETQYF. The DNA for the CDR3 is TGTGCCAGCAGCTGGCGGGGGCCTAGCGGGGGGTCAGAGACCCAGTACTTC. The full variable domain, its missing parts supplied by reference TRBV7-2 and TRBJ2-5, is GAGVSQSPSNKVTEKGKDVELRCDPISGHTALYWYRQSLGQGLEFLIYFQGNSAPDKSGLPSDRFSAERTGGSVSTLTIQRTQQEDSAVYLCASSWRGPSGGSETQYFGPGTRLLVL.

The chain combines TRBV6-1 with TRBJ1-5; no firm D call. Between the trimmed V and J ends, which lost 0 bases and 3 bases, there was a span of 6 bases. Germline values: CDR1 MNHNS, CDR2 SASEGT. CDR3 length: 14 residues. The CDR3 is CASSEAQANQPQHF. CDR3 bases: TGTGCCAGCAGTGAAGCCCAGGCCAATCAGCCCCAGCATTTT.

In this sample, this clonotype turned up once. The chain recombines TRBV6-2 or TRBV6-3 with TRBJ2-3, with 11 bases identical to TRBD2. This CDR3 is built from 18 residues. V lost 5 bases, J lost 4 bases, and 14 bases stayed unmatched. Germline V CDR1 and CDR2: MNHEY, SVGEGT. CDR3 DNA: TGTGCCAGCAGTCCCTCCCGGCTAGCGGGGGGAAGGCCAGATACGCAGTATTTT. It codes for CASSPSRLAGGRPDTQYF.

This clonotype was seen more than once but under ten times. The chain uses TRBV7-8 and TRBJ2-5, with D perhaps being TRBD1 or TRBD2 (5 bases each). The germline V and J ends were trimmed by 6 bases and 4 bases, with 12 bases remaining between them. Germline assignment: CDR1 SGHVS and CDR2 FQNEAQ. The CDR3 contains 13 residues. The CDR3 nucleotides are TGTGCCAGCAGTCGTCCGGGGCCAGAGACCCAGTACTTC. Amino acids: CASSRPGPETQYF. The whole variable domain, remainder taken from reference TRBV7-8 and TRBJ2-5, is GAGVSQSPRYKVAKRGQDVALRCDPISGHVSLFWYQQALGQGPEFLTYFQNEAQLDKSGLPSDRFFAERPEGSVSTLKIQRTQQEDSAVYLCASSRPGPETQYFGPGTRLLVL.

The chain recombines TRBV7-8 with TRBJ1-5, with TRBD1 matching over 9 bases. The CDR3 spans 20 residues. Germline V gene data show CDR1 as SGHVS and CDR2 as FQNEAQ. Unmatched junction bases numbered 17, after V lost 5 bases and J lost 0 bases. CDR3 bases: TGTGCCAGCAGCCCCCAAGCCGGACAGGGGAGGGCTTATAGCAATCAGCCCCAGCATTTT. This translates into CASSPQAGQGRAYSNQPQHF.

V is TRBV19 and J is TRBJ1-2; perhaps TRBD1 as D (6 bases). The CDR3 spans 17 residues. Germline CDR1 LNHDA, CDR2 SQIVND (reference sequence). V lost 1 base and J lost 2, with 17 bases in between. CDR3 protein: CASSIAFIGQPNYGYTF. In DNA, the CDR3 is TGTGCCAGTAGTATAGCTTTCATTGGACAGCCGAACTATGGCTACACCTTC.

The CDR3 reads CASSLESDRRYGYTF. DNA of the CDR3: TGCGCCAGCAGCTTGGAATCGGACCGTCGCTATGGCTACACCTTC. This rearrangement joins TRBV5-1 to TRBJ1-2; D is ambiguous. V shed 0 bases and J shed 4 bases, with 13 bases lying between them. The CDR3 has 15 residues. Germline lookup yields CDR1 SGHRS and CDR2 YFSETQ.

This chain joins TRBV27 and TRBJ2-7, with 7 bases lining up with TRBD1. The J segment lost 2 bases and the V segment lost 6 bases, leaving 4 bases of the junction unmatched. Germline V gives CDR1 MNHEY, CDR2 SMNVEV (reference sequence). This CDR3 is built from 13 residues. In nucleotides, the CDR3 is TGTGCCAGCAGGAGACAGGGAACCTACGAGCAGTACTTC. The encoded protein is CASRRQGTYEQYF.

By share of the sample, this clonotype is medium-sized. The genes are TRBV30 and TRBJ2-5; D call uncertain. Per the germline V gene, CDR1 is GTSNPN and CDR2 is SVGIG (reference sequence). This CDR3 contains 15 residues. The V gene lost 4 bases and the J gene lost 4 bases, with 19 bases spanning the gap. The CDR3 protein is CAWTTPGPWGETQYF. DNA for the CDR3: TGTGCCTGGACCACGCCGGGCCCCTGGGGAGAGACCCAGTACTTC.

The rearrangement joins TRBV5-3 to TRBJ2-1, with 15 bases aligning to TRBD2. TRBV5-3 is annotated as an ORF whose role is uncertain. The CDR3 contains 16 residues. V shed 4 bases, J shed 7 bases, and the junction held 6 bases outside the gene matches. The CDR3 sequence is CARSEGLAGGINEQFF. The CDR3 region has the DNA TGTGCCAGAAGCGAGGGACTAGCGGGGGGTATAAATGAGCAGTTCTTC.

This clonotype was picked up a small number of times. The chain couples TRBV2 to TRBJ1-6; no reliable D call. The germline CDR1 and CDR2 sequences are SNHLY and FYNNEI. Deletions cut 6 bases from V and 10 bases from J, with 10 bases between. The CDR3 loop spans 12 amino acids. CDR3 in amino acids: CASRQQVSPLHF. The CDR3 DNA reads TGTGCCAGCAGACAACAAGTCTCACCCCTCCACTTT.

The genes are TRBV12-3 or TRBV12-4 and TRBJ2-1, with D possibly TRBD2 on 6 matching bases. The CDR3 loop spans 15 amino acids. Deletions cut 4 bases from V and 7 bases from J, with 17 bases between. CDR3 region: CASSWRAGQGNEQFF. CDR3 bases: TGTGCCAGCAGTTGGAGGGCAGGGCAAGGGAATGAGCAGTTCTTC.

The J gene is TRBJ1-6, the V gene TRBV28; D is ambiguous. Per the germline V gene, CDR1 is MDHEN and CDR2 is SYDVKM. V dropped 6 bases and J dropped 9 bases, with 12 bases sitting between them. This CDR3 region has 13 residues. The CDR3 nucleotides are TGTGCCAGCAGGCCGGCCGGAGGTTCACCCCTCCACTTT. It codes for CASRPAGGSPLHF.

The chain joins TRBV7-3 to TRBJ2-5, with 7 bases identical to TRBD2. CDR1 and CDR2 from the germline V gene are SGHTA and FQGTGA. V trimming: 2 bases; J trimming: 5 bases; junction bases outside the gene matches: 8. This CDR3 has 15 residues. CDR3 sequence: CASSLGGGYSETQYF. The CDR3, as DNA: TGTGCCAGCAGCTTAGGGGGGGGGTATTCGGAGACCCAGTACTTC.

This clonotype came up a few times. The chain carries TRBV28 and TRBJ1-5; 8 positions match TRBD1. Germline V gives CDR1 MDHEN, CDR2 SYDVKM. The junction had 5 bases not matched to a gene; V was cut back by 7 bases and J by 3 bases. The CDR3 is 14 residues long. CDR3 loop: CASTLGQANQPQHF. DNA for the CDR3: TGTGCCAGCACCTTGGGACAGGCCAATCAGCCCCAGCATTTT.

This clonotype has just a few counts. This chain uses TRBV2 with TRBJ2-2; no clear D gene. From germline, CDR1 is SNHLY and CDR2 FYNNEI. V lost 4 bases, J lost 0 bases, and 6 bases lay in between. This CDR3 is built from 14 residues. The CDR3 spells CASSVGPNTGELFF. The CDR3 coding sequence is TGTGCCAGCAGTGTAGGGCCGAACACCGGGGAGCTGTTTTTT.

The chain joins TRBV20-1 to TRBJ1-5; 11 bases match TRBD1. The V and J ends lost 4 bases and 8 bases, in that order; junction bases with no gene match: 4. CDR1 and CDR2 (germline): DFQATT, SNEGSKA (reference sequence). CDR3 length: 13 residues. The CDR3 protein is CSATPGQGEPQHF. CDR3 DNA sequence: TGCAGTGCTACACCGGGACAGGGGGAGCCCCAGCATTTT.

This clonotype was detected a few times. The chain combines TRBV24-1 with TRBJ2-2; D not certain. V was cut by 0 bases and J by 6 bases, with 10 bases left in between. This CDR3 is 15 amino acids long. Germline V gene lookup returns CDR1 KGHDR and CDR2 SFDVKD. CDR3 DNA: TGTGCCACCAGTGATTTGATAGGGCCCGCCGGGGAGCTGTTTTTT. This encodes CATSDLIGPAGELFF.

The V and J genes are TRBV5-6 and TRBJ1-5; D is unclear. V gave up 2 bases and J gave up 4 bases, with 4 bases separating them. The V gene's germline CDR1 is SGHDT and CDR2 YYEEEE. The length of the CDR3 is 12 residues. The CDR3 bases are TGTGCCAGCAGCTTTAGGAATCAGCCCCAGCATTTT. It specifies CASSFRNQPQHF.

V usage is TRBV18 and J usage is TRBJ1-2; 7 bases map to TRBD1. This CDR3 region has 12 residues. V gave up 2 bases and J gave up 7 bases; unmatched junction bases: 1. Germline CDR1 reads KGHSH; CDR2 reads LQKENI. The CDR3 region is CASSPDRAGYTF. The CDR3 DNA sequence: TGTGCCAGCTCACCAGACAGGGCTGGCTACACCTTC.

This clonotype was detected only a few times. In DNA form, the CDR3 reads TGTGCCAGCAGCTCCAGGGAGGTTTATGGCTACACCTTC. This gives the protein CASSSREVYGYTF. The chain links TRBV5-4 to TRBJ1-2; tentative D call: TRBD1 (5 bases). The CDR3 is made up of 13 amino acids. Germline V gene sequence: CDR1 SGHNT, CDR2 YYREEE (reference sequence). The V end lost 3 bases, the J end lost 5 bases, and 11 bases lay between the germline ends.

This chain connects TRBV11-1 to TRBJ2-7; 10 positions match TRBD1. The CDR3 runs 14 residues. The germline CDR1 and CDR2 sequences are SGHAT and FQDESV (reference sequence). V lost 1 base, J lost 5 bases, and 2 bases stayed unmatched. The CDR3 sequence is CASSLVGTGDEQYF. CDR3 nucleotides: TGTGCCAGCAGCTTAGTTGGGACAGGGGACGAGCAGTACTTC.

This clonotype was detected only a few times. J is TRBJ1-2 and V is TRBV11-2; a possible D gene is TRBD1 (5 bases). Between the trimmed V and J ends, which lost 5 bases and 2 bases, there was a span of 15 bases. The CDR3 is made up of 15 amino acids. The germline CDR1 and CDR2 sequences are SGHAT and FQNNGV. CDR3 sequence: CASSPMGGKNYGYTF. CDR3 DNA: TGTGCCAGCAGCCCGATGGGGGGGAAAAACTATGGCTACACCTTC.